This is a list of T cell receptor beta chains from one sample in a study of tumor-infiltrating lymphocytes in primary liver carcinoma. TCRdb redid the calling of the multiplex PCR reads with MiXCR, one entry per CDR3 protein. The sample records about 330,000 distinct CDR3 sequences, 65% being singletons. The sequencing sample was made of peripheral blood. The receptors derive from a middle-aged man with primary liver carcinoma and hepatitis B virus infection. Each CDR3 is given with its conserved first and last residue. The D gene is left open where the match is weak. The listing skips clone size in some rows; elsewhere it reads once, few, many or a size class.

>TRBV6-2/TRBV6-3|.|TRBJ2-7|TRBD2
TGTGCCTGTAGCGGGGCAGGGGATGACGAGCAGTACTTC
CACSGAGDDEQYF
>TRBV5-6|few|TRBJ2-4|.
TGTGCCAGCAGCTTGTTCGTACCATTCATGAACATTCAGTACTTC
CASSLFVPFMNIQYF
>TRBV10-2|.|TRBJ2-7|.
TGCGCCAGCAGTGAATGGGCTCTCTACGAGCAGTACTTC
CASSEWALYEQYF
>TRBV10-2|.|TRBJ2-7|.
TGCGCCAGCAGCTCTCTAGAATACGAGCAGTACTTC
CASSSLEYEQYF
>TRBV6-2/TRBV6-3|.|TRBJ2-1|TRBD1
TGTGCCAGCAGTTACTTCCCCCGGACAGGGGGCTTTAGTTCCTACAATGAGCAGTTCTTC
CASSYFPRTGGFSSYNEQFF
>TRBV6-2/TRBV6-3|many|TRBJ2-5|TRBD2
TGTGCCAGCAGTTACTCGAGAAGCGGGGGGGCGGAGACCCAGTACTTC
CASSYSRSGGAETQYF
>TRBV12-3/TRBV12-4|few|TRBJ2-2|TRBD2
TGTGCCAGCAGTTTTGGGTTGCGGGAGATCGACACCGGGGAGCTGTTTTTT
CASSFGLREIDTGELFF
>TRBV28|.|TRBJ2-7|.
TGTGCCAGCAGCCCAGGGGGGACAGCGCCCTACGAGCAGTACTTC
CASSPGGTAPYEQYF
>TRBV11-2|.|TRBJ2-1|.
TGTGCCAGCGAGGGACATTCCTACAATGGGCAGTTCTTC
CASEGHSYNGQFF
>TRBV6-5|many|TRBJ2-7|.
TGTGCCAGCAGTTACTCGACTAGCTACGAGCAGTACTTC
CASSYSTSYEQYF
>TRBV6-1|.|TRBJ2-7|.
TGTGCCTGCAGGAATGGGGCAGGCTCCTACGAGCAGTACTTC
CACRNGAGSYEQYF
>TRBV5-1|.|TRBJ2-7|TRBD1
TGCGCCAGCAGCTTACAGGGGGCGATCTCCTACGAGCAGTACTTC
CASSLQGAISYEQYF
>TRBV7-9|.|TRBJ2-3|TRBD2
TGTGCCAGCAGCATCATTGTCAGCGGGAGGACTAGCACAGGTACGCAGTATTTT
CASSIIVSGRTSTGTQYF
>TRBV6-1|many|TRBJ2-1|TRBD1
TGTGCCAGCAGTAAAAGAGGGGGCAGGGTGGGTTACAATGAGCAGTTCTTC
CASSKRGGRVGYNEQFF
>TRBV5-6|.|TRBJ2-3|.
TGTGCCAGCAGCTCTTTAGCCGGGAGCACAGATACGCAGTATTTT
CASSSLAGSTDTQYF
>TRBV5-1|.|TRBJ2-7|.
TGCGCCAGCAGCCCGGTTAGGGGGGTCTACGAGCAGTACTTC
CASSPVRGVYEQYF
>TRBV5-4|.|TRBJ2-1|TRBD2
TGTGCCAGCAGCCACGCGGCGGGAGAGGCCTACAATGAGCAGTTCTTC
CASSHAAGEAYNEQFF
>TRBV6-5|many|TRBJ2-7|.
TGTGCCAGCGGCCGGGCCCTTTGGAAGGACGAGCAGTACTTC
CASGRALWKDEQYF
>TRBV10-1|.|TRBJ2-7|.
TGCGCCAGCAGCAAGGGACGGAGCTACGAGCAGTACTTC
CASSKGRSYEQYF
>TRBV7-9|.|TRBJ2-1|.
TGTGCCAGCAGCTTAGGGAGGGGCAGCGTTGGTAACTATGAGCAGTTCTTC
CASSLGRGSVGNYEQFF
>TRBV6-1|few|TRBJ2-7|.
TGTGCCAGCAGAGAGGCCCGATACGAGCAGTACTTC
CASREARYEQYF
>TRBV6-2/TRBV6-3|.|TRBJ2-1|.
TGTGCCAGCTCGGGACGGAGCCTCCTTCTCTCCTACAATGAGCAGTTCTTC
CASSGRSLLLSYNEQFF
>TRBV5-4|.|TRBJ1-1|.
TGTGCCAGCAGCTTGGCCAACACTGAAGCTCTCTTT
CASSLANTEALF
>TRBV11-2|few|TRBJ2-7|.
TGTGCCAGCAGCTTAGGGGCAGAGACCTACGTACAGTACTTC
CASSLGAETYVQYF
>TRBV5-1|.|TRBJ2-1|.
TGCGCCAGCAGCTCTCCCTCCTCTCAGGGTGAGCAGTTCTTC
CASSSPSSQGEQFF
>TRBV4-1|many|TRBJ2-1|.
TGCGCCAGCAGCCAAGAGGAGCGGCGCTTCACCTACAATGAGCAGTTCTTC
CASSQEERRFTYNEQFF
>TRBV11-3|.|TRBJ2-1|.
TGTGCCAGCAGCCGTGGACAAGCGTCGTCAAGTGAGCAGTTCTTC
CASSRGQASSSEQFF
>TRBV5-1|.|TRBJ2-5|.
TGCGCCAGCAGCGGAGGGACAGATACGTGGGAGACCCAGTACTTC
CASSGGTDTWETQYF
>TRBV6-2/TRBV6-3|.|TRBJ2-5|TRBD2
TGTGCCAGCAGTTACCAAAGGACTAGCGGGGGGGCCGTAGGGAAGACCCAGTACTTC
CASSYQRTSGGAVGKTQYF
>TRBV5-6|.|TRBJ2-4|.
TGTGCCATAGCCCCAGGGGCCGAAAACATTCAGTACTTC
CAIAPGAENIQYF
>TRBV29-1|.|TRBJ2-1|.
TGCAGAGCCGAACAAGGGTACAATGAGCAGTTCTTC
CRAEQGYNEQFF
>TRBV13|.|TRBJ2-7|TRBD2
TGTGCCAGCAGCTTATCTCGTAAGCGAGCGGGAGTTATCTACGAGCAGTACTTC
CASSLSRKRAGVIYEQYF
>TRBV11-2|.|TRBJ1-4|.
TGTGCTAGCAGCCTGGGATTAGCAACTAATGAAAAACTGTTTTTT
CASSLGLATNEKLFF
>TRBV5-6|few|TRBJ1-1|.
TGTGCCAGCAGCCAGTGGGTGAGCACTGAAGCTTTCTTT
CASSQWVSTEAFF
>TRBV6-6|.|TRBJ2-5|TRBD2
TGTGTCAGCAGTTACCTCGCGGGGAGGGCAGAGGCCCAGTACTTC
CVSSYLAGRAEAQYF
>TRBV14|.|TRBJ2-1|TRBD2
TGTGCCAGCAACCAAGTCCGACTAGCGGGATTTAACAATGAGCAGTTCTTC
CASNQVRLAGFNNEQFF
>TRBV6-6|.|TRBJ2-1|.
TGTGCCAGCAGTTACTCGGCGGAATGGAGATACAATGAGCAGCTCTTC
CASSYSAEWRYNEQLF
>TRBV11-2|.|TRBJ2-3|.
TGTGCCAGCAGCTTACTCGGAGGGGTTAGAGATACGCAATATTTT
CASSLLGGVRDTQYF
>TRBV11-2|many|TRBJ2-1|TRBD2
TGTGCCAGCAGCTTGGGGACTAGCGGGAGTGACACCTACAATGAGCAGTTCTTC
CASSLGTSGSDTYNEQFF
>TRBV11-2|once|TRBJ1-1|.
TGTGCCAGCAGCTTTCGACAGCGAGGGAACACTGAAGCTTTCTTT
CASSFRQRGNTEAFF
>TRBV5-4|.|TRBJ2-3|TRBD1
TGTGCCAGCAGCTTGAGTTGGCAGGGGGCGCCTTGGATCGCAGATACGCAGTATTTT
CASSLSWQGAPWIADTQYF
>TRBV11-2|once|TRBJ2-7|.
TGTGCCAGCAGACTACTGGAGAATTCCTACGAGCAGTACTTC
CASRLLENSYEQYF
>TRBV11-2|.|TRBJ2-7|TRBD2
TGTGCCAGCAGCTCTGGGACTAGTGGGTGCGAGCAGTACTTC
CASSSGTSGCEQYF